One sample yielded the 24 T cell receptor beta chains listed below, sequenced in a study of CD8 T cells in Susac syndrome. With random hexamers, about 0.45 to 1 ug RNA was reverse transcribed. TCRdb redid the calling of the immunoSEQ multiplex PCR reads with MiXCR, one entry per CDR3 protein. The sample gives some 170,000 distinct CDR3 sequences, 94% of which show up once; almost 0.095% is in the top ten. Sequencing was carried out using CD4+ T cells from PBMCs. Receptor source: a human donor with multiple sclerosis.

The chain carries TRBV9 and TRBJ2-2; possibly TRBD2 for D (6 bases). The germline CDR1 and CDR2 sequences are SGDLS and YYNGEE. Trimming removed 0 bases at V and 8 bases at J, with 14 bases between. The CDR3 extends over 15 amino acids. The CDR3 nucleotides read TGTGCCAGCAGCGTAGTGCCTAGCGAGGCGGGGGAGCTGTTTTTT. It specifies CASSVVPSEAGELFF. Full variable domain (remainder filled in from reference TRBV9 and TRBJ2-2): DSGVTQTPKHLITATGQRVTLRCSPRSGDLSVYWYQQSLDQGLQFLIQYYNGEERAKGNILERFSAQQFPDLHSELNLSSLELGDSALYFCASSVVPSEAGELFFGEGSRLTVL.

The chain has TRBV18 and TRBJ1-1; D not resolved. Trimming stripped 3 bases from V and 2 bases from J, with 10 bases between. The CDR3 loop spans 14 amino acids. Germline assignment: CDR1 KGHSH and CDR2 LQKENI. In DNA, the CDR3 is TGTGCCAGCTCACCCAGGCAGGAAAACACTGAAGCTTTCTTT. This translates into CASSPRQENTEAFF.

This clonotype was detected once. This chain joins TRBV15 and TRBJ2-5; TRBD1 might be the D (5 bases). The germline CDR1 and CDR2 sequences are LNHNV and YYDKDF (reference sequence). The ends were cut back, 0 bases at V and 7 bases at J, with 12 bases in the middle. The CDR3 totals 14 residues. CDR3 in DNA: TGTGCCACCAGCAGAGATCAGGGCAAGCGGACCCAGTACTTC. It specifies CATSRDQGKRTQYF.

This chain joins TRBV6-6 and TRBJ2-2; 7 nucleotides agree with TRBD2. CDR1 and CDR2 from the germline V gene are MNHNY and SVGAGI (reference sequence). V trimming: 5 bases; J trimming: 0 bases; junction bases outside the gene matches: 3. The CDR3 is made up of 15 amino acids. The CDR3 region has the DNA TGTGCCAGCAGTGCACGGGAGGCGAACACCGGGGAGCTGTTTTTT. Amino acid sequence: CASSAREANTGELFF.

Written as DNA, the CDR3 is TGTGCCAGCACGCTTCTGGGGTTCGCCTTCGGGGAGCAGTACTTC. The encoded protein is CASTLLGFAFGEQYF. This chain uses TRBV12-3 or TRBV12-4 with TRBJ2-7; no clear D gene. The V gene lost 7 bases and the J gene lost 7 bases, with 23 bases spanning the gap. The CDR3 sequence is 15 residues long.

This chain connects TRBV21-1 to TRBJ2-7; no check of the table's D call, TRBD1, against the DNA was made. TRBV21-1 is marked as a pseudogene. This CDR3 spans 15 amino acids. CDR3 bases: TGTGCCAGCAGCAAAGAGAAGGGGTACGCGTACGAGCAGTACTTC. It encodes CASSKEKGYAYEQYF.

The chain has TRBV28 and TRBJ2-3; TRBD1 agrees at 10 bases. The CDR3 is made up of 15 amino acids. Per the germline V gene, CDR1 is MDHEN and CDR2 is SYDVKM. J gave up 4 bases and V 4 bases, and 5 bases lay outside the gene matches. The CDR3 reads CASSSPGQGSDTQYF. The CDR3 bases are TGTGCCAGCAGTTCTCCGGGACAGGGGTCAGATACGCAGTATTTT.

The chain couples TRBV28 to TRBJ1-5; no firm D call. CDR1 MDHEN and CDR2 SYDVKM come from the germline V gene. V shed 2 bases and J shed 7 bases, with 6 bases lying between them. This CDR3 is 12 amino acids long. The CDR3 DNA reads TGTGCCAGCAGTTTAGATAAGCAGCCCCAGCATTTT. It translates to CASSLDKQPQHF.

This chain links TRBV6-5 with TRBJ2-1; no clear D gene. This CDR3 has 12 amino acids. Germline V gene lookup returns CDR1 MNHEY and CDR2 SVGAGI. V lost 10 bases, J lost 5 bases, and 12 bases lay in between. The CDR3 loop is CATRVRNNEQFF. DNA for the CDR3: TGTGCCACCCGGGTCAGAAACAATGAGCAGTTCTTC.

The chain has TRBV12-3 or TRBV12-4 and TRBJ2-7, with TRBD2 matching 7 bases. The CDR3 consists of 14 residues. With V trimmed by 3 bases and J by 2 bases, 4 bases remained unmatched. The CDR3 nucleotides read TGTGCCAGCAGTTTTGGACTAGGTCCCTACGAGCAGTACTTC. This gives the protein CASSFGLGPYEQYF.

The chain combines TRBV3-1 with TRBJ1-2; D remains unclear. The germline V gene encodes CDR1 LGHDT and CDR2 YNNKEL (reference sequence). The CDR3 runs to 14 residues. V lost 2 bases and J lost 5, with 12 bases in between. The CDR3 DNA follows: TGTGCCAGCAGCCAACGGCAGACTTTGTATGGCTACACCTTC. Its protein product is CASSQRQTLYGYTF. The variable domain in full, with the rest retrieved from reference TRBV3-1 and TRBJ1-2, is DTAVSQTPKYLVTQMGNDKSIKCEQNLGHDTMYWYKQDSKKFLKIMFSYNNKELIINETVPNRFSPKSPDKAHLNLHINSLELGDSAVYFCASSQRQTLYGYTFGSGTRLTVV.

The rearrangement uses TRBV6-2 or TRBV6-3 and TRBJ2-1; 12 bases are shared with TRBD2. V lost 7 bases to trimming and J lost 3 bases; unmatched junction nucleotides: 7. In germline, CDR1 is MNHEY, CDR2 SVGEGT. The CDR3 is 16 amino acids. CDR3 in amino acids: CASTPTSGRFYNEQFF. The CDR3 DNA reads TGTGCCAGCACCCCAACTAGCGGGAGGTTCTACAATGAGCAGTTCTTC.

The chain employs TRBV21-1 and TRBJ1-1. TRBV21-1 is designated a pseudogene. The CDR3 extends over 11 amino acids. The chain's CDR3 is CASGFSTEAFF. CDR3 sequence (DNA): TGTGCCAGCGGTTTCAGTACTGAAGCTTTCTTT.

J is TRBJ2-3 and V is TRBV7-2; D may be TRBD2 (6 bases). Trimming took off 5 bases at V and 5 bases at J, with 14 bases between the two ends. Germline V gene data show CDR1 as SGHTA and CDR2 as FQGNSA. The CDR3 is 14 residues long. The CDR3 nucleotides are TGTGCCAGCAGCAGACTGGGAGGTTTAGATACGCAGTATTTT. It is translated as CASSRLGGLDTQYF. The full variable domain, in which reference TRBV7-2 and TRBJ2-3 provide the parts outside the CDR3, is GAGVSQSPSNKVTEKGKDVELRCDPISGHTALYWYRQSLGQGLEFLIYFQGNSAPDKSGLPSDRFSAERTGGSVSTLTIQRTQQEDSAVYLCASSRLGGLDTQYFGPGTRLTVL.

CDR3 amino acids: CASPGGETYNEQFF. The CDR3 region has the DNA TGTGCTAGCCCCGGCGGGGAAACCTACAATGAGCAGTTCTTC. The chain combines TRBV7-9 with TRBJ2-1, with a weak D call TRBD2 (6 bases). This CDR3 has 14 residues. Looked up from germline, CDR1 is SEHNR and CDR2 is FQNEAQ (reference sequence).

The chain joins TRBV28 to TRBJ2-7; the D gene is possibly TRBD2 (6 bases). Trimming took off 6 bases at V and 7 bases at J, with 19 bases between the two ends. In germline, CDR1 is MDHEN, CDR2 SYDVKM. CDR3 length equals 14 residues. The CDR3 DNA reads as TGTGCCAGCAGATTAGCGGCCGCCGGCGGGGAGCAGTACTTC. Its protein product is CASRLAAAGGEQYF. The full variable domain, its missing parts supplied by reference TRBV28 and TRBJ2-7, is DVKVTQSSRYLVKRTGEKVFLECVQDMDHENMFWYRQDPGLGLRLIYFSYDVKMKEKGDIPEGYSVSREKKERFSLILESASTNQTSMYLCASRLAAAGGEQYFGPGTRLTVT.

This chain's CDR3 is CASADTLLSYEQYF. CDR3 sequence (DNA): TGTGCCAGTGCGGACACCCTTCTATCCTACGAGCAGTACTTC. The rearrangement uses TRBV19 and TRBJ2-7, with D possibly matching TRBD1 (5 bases). V lost 8 bases and J 1 base, leaving 15 bases between the germline ends. Germline loops: CDR1 LNHDA, CDR2 SQIVND (reference sequence). CDR3 size: 14 residues.

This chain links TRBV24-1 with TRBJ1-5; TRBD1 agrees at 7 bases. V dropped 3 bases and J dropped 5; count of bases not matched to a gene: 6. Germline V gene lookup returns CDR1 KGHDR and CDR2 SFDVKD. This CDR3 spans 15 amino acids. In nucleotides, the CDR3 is TGTGCCACCAGTGATCCCGGGACAGACTATCAGCCCCAGCATTTT. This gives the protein CATSDPGTDYQPQHF.

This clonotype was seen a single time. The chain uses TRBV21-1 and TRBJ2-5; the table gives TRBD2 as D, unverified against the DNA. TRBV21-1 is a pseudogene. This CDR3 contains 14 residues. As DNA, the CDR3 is TGTGCCAGCAGCAGTAGGGCCCCCGAGAGGACCCAGTACTTC. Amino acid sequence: CASSSRAPERTQYF.

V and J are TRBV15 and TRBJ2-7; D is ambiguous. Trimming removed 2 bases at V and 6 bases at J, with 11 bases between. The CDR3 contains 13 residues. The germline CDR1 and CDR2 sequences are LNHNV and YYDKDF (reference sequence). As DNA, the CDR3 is TGTGCCACCAGCAGACTAATTTTAATCGAGCAGTACTTC. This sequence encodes CATSRLILIEQYF.

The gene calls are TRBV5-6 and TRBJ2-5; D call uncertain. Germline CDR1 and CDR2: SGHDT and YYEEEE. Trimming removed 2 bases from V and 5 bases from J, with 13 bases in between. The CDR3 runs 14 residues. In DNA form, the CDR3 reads TGTGCCAGCAGCTTAGGTCCCGCCGGGGAGACCCAGTACTTC. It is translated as CASSLGPAGETQYF.

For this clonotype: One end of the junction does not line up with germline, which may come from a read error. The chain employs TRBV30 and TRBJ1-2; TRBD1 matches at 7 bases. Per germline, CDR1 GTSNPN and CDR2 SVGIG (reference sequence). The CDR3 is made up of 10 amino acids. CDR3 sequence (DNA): TGTGCCTGGAGTCGGGGGACAGCCAGCTTC. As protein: CAWSRGTASF.

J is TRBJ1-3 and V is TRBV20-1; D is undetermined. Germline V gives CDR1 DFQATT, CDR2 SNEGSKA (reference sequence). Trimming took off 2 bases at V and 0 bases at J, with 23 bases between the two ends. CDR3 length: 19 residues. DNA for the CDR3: TGCAGTGCTAGACCCCCCGCCCAGGCCGCTCCTTACTCTGGAAACACCATATATTTT. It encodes CSARPPAQAAPYSGNTIYF.

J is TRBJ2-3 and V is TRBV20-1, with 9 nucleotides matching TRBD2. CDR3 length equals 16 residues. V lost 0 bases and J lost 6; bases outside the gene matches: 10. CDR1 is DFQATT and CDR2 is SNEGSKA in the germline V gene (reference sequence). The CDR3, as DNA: TGCAGTGCTAGAGATGTGGCTAGCGGGGCCCCCGATACGCAGTATTTT. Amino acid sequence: CSARDVASGAPDTQYF.